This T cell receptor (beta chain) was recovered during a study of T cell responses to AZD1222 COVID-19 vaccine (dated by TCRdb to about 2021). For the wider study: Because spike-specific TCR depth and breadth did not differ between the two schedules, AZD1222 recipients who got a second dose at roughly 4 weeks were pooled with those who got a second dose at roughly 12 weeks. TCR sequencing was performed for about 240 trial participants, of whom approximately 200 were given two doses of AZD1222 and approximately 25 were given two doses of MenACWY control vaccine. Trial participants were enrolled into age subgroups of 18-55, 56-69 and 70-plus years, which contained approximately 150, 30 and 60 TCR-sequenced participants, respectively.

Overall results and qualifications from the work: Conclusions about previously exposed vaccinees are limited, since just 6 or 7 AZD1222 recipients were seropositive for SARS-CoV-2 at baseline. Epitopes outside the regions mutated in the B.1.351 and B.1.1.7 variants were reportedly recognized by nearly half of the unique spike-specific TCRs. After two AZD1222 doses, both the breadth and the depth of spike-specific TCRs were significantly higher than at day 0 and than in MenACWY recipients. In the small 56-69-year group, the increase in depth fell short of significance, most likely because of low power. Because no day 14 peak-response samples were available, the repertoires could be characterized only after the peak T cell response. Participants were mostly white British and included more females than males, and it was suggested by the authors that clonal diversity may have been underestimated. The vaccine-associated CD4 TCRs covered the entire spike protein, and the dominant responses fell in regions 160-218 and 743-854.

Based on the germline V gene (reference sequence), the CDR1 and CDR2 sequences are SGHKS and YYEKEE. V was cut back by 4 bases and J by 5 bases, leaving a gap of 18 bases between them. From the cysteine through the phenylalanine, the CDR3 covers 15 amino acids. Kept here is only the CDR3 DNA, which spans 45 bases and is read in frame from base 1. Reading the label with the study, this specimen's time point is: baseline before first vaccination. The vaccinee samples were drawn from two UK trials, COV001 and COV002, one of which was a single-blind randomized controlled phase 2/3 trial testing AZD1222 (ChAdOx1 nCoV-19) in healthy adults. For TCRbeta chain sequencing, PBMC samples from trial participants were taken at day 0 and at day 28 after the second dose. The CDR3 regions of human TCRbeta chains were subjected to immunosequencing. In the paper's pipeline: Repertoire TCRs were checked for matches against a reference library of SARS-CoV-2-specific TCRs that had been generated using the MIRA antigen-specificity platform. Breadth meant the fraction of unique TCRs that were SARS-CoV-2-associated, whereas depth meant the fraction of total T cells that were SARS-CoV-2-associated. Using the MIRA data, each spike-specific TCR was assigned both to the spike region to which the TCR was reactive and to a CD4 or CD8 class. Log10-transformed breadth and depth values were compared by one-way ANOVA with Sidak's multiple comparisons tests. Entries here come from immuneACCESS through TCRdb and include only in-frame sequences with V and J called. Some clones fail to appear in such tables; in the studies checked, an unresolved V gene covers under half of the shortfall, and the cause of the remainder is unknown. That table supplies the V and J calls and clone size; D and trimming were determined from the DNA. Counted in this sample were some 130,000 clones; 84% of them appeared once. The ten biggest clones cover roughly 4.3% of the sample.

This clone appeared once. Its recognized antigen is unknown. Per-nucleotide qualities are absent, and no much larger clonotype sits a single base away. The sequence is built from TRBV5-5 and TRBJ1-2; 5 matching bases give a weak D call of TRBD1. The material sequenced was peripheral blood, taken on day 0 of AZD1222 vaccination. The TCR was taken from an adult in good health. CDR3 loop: CASSPDLTVEYGYTF. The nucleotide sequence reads TGTGCCAGCAGCCCGGACCTGACAGTAGAATATGGCTACACCTTC.